The T cell receptor (beta chain) under discussion was sequenced for a study of T cell repertoires in ileal Crohn's disease. As to time point: neoterminal ileum biopsy at postoperative endoscopy, about 6 months after surgery. Trimming left V 0 bases short and J 6 bases short, with 14 bases between. The CDR3 has 15 residues. CDR1 and CDR2 from the germline V gene are LNHNV and YYDKDF (reference sequence). Profiling relied on immunoSEQ multiplex PCR, and the TCRdb table lists in-frame clones only, not all of them. This table has about 17,000 clones, approximately 72% appearing once. Sequenced input: ileal tissue. The chain carries TRBV15 and TRBJ1-2; perhaps TRBD1 as D (5 bases). The receptor was derived from an adult with Crohn's disease. The CDR3 loop reads CATSREVFGGDGYTF. The CDR3 bases are TGTGCCACCAGCAGAGAAGTTTTTGGAGGGGATGGCTACACCTTC.